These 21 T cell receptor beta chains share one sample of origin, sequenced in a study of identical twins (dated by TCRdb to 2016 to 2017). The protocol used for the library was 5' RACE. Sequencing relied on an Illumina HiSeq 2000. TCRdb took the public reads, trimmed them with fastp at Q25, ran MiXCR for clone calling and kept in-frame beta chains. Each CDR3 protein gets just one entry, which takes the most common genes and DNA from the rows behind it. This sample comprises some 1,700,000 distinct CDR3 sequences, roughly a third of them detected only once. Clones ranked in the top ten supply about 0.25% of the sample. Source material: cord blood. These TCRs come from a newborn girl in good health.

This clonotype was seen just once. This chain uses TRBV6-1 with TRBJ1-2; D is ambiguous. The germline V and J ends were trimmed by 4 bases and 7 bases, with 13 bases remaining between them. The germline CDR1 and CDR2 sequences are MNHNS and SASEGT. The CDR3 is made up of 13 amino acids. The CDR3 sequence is CASSVEVLGGYTF. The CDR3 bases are TGTGCCAGCAGTGTGGAGGTTCTGGGTGGCTACACCTTC.

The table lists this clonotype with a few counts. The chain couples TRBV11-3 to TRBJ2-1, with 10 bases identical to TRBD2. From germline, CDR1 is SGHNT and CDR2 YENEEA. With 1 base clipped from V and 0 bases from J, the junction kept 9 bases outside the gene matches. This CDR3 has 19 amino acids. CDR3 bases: TGTGCCAGCAGCTTAGGGACTAGCGGCCCAGGGGGCTCCTACAATGAGCAGTTCTTC. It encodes CASSLGTSGPGGSYNEQFF. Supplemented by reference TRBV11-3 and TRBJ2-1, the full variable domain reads EAGVVQSPRYKIIEKKQPVAFWCNPISGHNTLYWYLQNLGQGPELLIRYENEEAVDDSQLPKDRFSAERLKGVDSTLKIQPAELGDSAVYLCASSLGTSGPGGSYNEQFFGPGTRLTVL.

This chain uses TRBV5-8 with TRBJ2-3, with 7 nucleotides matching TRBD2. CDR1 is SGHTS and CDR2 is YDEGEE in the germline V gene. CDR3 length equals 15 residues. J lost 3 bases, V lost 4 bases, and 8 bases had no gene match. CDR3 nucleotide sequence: TGTGCCAGCAGCCCGGGTTGGGGGGGTACAGATACGCAGTATTTT. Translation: CASSPGWGGTDTQYF. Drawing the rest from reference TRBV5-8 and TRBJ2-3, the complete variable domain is EAGVTQSPTHLIKTRGQQATLRCSPISGHTSVYWYQQALGLGLQFLLWYDEGEERNRGNFPPRFSGRQFPNYSSELNVNALELEDSALYLCASSPGWGGTDTQYFGPGTRLTVL.

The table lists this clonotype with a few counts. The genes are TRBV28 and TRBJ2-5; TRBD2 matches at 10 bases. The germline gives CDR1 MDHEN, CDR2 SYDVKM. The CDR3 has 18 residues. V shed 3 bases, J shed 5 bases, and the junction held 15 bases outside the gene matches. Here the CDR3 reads CASSLGGLAGVELETQYF. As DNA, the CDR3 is TGTGCCAGCAGTTTGGGGGGGCTAGCGGGAGTCGAGTTGGAGACCCAGTACTTC.

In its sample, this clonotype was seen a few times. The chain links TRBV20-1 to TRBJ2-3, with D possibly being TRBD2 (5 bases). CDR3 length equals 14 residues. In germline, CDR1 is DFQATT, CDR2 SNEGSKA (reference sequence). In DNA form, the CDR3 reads TGCAGCAGTCGAGGACTCAACCGGGCAGATACGCAGTATTTT. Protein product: CSSRGLNRADTQYF.

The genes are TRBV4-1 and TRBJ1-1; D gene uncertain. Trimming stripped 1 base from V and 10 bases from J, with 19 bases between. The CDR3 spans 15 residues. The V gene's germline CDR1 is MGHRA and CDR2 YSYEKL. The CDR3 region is CASSQVRATQKGAFF. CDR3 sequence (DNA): TGCGCCAGCAGCCAAGTCCGGGCGACGCAAAAAGGAGCTTTCTTT.

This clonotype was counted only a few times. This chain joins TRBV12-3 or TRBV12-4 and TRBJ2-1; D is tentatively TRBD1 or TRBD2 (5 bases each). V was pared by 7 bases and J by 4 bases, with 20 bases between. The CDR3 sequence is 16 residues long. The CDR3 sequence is CASTLRLGVGYNEQFF. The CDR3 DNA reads TGTGCCAGCACGCTCCGGTTGGGGGTCGGGTACAATGAGCAGTTCTTC.

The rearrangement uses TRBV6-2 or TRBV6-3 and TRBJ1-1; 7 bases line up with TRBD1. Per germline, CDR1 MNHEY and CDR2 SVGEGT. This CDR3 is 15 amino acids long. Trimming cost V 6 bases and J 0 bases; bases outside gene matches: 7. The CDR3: CASRLQGPLNTEAFF. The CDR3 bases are TGTGCCAGCAGACTACAGGGGCCCCTGAACACTGAAGCTTTCTTT.

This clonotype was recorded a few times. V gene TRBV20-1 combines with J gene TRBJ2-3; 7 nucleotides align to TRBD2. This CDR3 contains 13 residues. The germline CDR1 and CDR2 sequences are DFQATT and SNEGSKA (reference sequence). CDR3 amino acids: CRRKAGRTDTQYF. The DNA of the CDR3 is TGCAGGAGAAAAGCGGGGCGCACAGATACGCAGTATTTT.

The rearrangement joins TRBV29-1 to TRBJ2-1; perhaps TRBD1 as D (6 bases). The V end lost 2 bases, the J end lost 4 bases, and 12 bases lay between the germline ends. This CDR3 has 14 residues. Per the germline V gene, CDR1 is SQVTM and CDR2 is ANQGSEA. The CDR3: CSVEWQGIYNEQFF. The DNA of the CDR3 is TGCAGCGTTGAATGGCAGGGGATATACAATGAGCAGTTCTTC.

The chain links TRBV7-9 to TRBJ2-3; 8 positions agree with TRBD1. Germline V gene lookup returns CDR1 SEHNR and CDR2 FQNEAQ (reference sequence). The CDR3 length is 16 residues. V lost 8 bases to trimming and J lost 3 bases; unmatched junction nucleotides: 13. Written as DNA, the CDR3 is TGTGCCAGCCTCAAAGGGATGCAGGGGGCTACAGATACGCAGTATTTT. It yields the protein CASLKGMQGATDTQYF.

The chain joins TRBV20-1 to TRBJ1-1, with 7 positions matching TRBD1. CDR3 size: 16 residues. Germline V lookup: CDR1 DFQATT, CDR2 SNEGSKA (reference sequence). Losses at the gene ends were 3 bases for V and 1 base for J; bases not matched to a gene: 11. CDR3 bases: TGCAGTGCTAGGGACGAGGGACAGTGGACGAACACTGAAGCTTTCTTT. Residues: CSARDEGQWTNTEAFF.

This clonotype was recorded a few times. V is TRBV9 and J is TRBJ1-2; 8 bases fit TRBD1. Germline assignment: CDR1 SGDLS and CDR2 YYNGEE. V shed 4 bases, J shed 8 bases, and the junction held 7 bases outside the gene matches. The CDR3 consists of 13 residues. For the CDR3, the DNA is TGTGCCAGCAGCTTCCGGACAGGGCGCGGCTACACCTTC. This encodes CASSFRTGRGYTF. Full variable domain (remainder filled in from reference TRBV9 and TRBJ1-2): DSGVTQTPKHLITATGQRVTLRCSPRSGDLSVYWYQQSLDQGLQFLIQYYNGEERAKGNILERFSAQQFPDLHSELNLSSLELGDSALYFCASSFRTGRGYTFGSGTRLTVV.

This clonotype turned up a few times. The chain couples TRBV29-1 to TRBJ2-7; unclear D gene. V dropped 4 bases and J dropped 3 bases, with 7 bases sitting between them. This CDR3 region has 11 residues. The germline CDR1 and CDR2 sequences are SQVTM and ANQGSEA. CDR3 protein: CSVVRYYEQYF. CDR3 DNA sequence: TGCAGCGTTGTTCGATACTACGAGCAGTACTTC.

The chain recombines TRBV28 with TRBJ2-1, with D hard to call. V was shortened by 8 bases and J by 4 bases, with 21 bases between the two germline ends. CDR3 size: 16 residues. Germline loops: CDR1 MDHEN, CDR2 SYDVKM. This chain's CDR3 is CASGAPGRLGYNEQFF. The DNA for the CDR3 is TGTGCCAGCGGTGCCCCGGGCAGATTGGGGTACAATGAGCAGTTCTTC.

The CDR3 DNA is TGTGCCAGCAGCAAAACTAGCGGGGAAAACAATGAGCAGTTCTTC. This encodes CASSKTSGENNEQFF. This chain uses TRBV5-5 with TRBJ2-1; 10 bases agree with TRBD2. Per the germline V gene, CDR1 is SGHKS and CDR2 is YYEKEE (reference sequence). The CDR3 extends over 15 amino acids. The V and J ends lost 4 bases and 5 bases, in that order; junction bases with no gene match: 6.

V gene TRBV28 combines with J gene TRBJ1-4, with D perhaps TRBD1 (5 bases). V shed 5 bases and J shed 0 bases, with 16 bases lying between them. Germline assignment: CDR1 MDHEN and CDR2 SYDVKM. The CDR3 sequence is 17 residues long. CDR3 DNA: TGTGCCAGCAGTCCATACTCTGTCAGGGCAACTAATGAAAAACTGTTTTTT. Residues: CASSPYSVRATNEKLFF.

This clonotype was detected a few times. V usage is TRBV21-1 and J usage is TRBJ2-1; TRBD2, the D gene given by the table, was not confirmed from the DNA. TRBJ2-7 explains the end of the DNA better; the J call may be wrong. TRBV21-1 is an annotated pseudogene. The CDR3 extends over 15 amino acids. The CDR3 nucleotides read TGTGCCAGCAGATTCCTAGCGGGAGCCTACAATGAGCAGTACTTC. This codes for CASRFLAGAYNEQYF.

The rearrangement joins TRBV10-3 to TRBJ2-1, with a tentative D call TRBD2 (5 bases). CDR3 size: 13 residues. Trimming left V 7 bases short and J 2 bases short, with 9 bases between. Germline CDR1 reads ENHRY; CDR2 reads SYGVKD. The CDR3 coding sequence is TGTGCCATCAAGCAACTAGCCTACAATGAGCAGTTCTTC. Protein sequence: CAIKQLAYNEQFF.

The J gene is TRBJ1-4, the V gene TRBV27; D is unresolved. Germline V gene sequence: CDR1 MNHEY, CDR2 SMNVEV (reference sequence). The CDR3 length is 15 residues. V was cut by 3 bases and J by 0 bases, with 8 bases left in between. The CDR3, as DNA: TGTGCCAGCAGTTTTAGGTTCGCAACTAATGAAAAACTGTTTTTT. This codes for CASSFRFATNEKLFF.

The CDR3 reads CSAKKTAPRNTEAFF. As DNA, the CDR3 is TGCAGTGCTAAAAAGACAGCCCCTCGGAACACTGAAGCTTTCTTT. The chain recombines TRBV20-1 with TRBJ1-1, with a weak D call TRBD1 (5 bases). Trimming took off 4 bases at V and 1 base at J, with 16 bases between the two ends. Germline V gives CDR1 DFQATT, CDR2 SNEGSKA (reference sequence). The CDR3 sequence is 15 residues long.